This entry describes one TCR beta chain. Sequenced by immunoSEQ multiplex PCR; TCRdb stores in-frame clones only, minus some. Here the sample spans a few hundred thousand clones, about 90% being singletons. After removal of 4 bases from V and 4 bases from J, the junction contained 7 bases not matched to a gene. The CDR3 covers 16 residues. Germline loops: CDR1 LNHDA, CDR2 SQIVND (reference sequence). This record comes from a study of blood T cell repertoires in COVID-19. Overall study: Sources were T cells, B-cell-depleted T cells, or PBMCs; the material itself was cDNA or gDNA.

This TCR was recovered from a young adult with COVID-19, enrolled during active disease. The sample comprised peripheral blood. V is TRBV19 and J is TRBJ1-4; 9 nucleotides agree with TRBD1. DNA of the CDR3: TGTGCCAGTAGTAGTTTAGGACAGGGGTATAATGAAAAACTGTTTTTT. Protein sequence: CASSSLGQGYNEKLFF.